A single sample is the source of the 16 T cell receptor beta chains below, sequenced in a study of T-cell memory formation after mild COVID-19 (dated by TCRdb to the early 2020s). The protocol used for the library was 5' RACE. Instrument used: Illumina NovaSeq 6000. TCRdb reran the public reads through fastp at Q25 and MiXCR, keeping productive beta chains. Rows are combined by CDR3 protein, so each entry shows the most common genes and DNA. The sample contains some 49,000 distinct CDR3 sequences, roughly 27% of them found a single time. Around two fifths of the sample is taken by the ten largest. Material: PBMCs or a T cell subset sorted from them (not recorded which). The receptors originated from a man aged 18-30 years who had mild COVID-19 (a few samples of this study predate the infection). The sample titles of this study are shuffled in the database, so cell type and time point are left out; the donor was told from shared clones.

This clonotype was picked up many times. V and J are TRBV29-1 and TRBJ2-3; D uncertain. The CDR3 sequence is 13 residues long. The V gene lost 2 bases and the J gene lost 5 bases, with 11 bases spanning the gap. Germline V gene data show CDR1 as SQVTM and CDR2 as ANQGSEA. The DNA of the CDR3 is TGCAGCGTTGAACCCGATCCGGGAGATACGCAGTATTTT. Its translation is CSVEPDPGDTQYF.

This clonotype appeared a few times. This rearrangement joins TRBV4-1 to TRBJ2-3; 11 bases map to TRBD2. V was pared by 1 base and J by 2 bases, with 5 bases of the junction left unmatched. The CDR3 extends over 17 amino acids. The germline CDR1 and CDR2 sequences are MGHRA and YSYEKL. CDR3: CASSQGGTSGFTDTQYF. CDR3 DNA: TGCGCCAGCAGCCAAGGGGGGACTAGCGGATTCACAGATACGCAGTATTTT.

The chain recombines TRBV6-5 with TRBJ2-1; 8 positions match TRBD2. Germline V CDR1 and CDR2: MNHEY, SVGAGI. V was pared by 2 bases and J by 2 bases, with 5 bases of the junction left unmatched. The CDR3 contains 16 residues. CDR3 amino acids: CASSYAAGGPYNEQFF. The CDR3 coding sequence is TGTGCCAGCAGTTACGCGGCGGGGGGTCCCTACAATGAGCAGTTCTTC.

The table lists this clonotype with a few counts. V gene TRBV29-1 combines with J gene TRBJ2-6, with a weak D call TRBD1 (5 bases). The CDR3 has 14 residues. Germline values: CDR1 SQVTM, CDR2 ANQGSEA. The V end was cut by 6 bases, the J end by 2 bases, with 11 bases between. The CDR3 coding sequence is TGCAGCGTCCGATTAGGGGCTGGGGCCAACGTCCTGACTTTC. Translated, it gives CSVRLGAGANVLTF.

In its sample, this clonotype was seen once. The chain carries TRBV5-1 and TRBJ1-1; D is unresolved. The germline V gene has CDR1 SGHRS and CDR2 YFSETQ. CDR3 length: 14 amino acids. V lost 4 bases to trimming and J lost 0 bases, with 10 bases between them. The CDR3 DNA follows: TGCGCCAGCAGCCCCGGACTCATGAACACTGAAGCTTTCTTT. This translates into CASSPGLMNTEAFF.

This clonotype was detected only a few times. V usage is TRBV6-5 and J usage is TRBJ2-6, with D perhaps TRBD1 (6 bases). V lost 2 bases and J 1 base, leaving 6 bases between the germline ends. CDR1 and CDR2 from the germline V gene are MNHEY and SVGAGI. This CDR3 has 15 residues. DNA for the CDR3: TGTGCCAGCAGTTACGGACAGTCTGGGGCCAACGTCCTGACTTTC. Its translation is CASSYGQSGANVLTF.

The chain is built from TRBV4-3 and TRBJ2-1, with 7 bases lining up with TRBD2. Germline CDR1 is LGHNA and CDR2 is YSLEER. This CDR3 spans 13 amino acids. Losses at the gene ends were 1 base for V and 9 bases for J; bases not matched to a gene: 3. Written as DNA, the CDR3 is TGCGCCAGCAGCCAAGGCCCGGGGGGTGAGCAGTTCTTC. Protein sequence: CASSQGPGGEQFF.

The chain joins TRBV20-1 to TRBJ2-1, with TRBD1 matching over 10 bases. This CDR3 contains 18 residues. Trimming at V came to 0 bases and at J to 7 bases, leaving 15 bases not matched to a gene. Germline CDR1 DFQATT, CDR2 SNEGSKA (reference sequence). CDR3 sequence (DNA): TGCAGTGCTAGAGATCGAGGAGGAGGGGACAGGGGTAGAAATGAGCAGTTCTTC. Its translation is CSARDRGGGDRGRNEQFF.

The genes are TRBV20-1 and TRBJ1-5; TRBD1 is a possible D gene (6 bases). Germline CDR1 is DFQATT and CDR2 is SNEGSKA (reference sequence). There are 15 residues in the CDR3. The V end lost 2 bases, the J end lost 5 bases, and 16 bases lay between the germline ends. This CDR3 is CSARSGGQGHQPQHF. The CDR3, as DNA: TGCAGTGCTAGATCGGGGGGACAAGGCCATCAGCCCCAGCATTTT.

This chain uses TRBV24-1 with TRBJ2-2; D is uncertain. Germline V CDR1 and CDR2: KGHDR, SFDVKD. The CDR3 runs to 12 residues. Trimming took off 1 base at V and 6 bases at J, with 2 bases between the two ends. CDR3 sequence reads: CATSDFPGELFF. The CDR3 coding sequence is TGTGCCACCAGTGATTTTCCCGGGGAGCTGTTTTTT.

This clonotype has more than one count but fewer than ten. DNA of the CDR3: TGTGCCAGCACCCTAGGACTAGAAGCCGGGGAGCTGTTTTTT. It translates to CASTLGLEAGELFF. V gene TRBV6-5 combines with J gene TRBJ2-2; 7 nucleotides match TRBD2. The CDR3 spans 14 residues. The germline V gene encodes CDR1 MNHEY and CDR2 SVGAGI. Trimming at V came to 7 bases and at J to 6 bases, leaving 8 bases not matched to a gene.

This clonotype was seen a handful of times. CDR3 sequence: CASSVGAAYEQYV. CDR3 in DNA: TGTGCCAGCAGTGTCGGAGCAGCCTACGAGCAGTACGTC. The chain uses TRBV12-3 or TRBV12-4 and TRBJ2-7; D not resolved. The V and J ends lost 5 bases and 2 bases respectively, with 10 bases between them. The CDR3 length is 13 residues.

The rearrangement links TRBV2 to TRBJ1-2, with TRBD1 matching 8 bases. The V segment lost 8 bases and the J segment 2 bases; nucleotides outside the gene matches: 7. CDR3 length: 14 residues. In germline, CDR1 is SNHLY, CDR2 FYNNEI. CDR3 protein: CASLRTGLNYGYTF. In DNA form, the CDR3 reads TGTGCCAGCTTAAGGACAGGGTTGAACTATGGCTACACCTTC. The entire variable domain, with the rest obtained from reference TRBV2 and TRBJ1-2, is as follows: EPEVTQTPSHQVTQMGQEVILRCVPISNHLYFYWYRQILGQKVEFLVSFYNNEISEKSEIFDDQFSVERPDGSNFTLKIRSTKLEDSAMYFCASLRTGLNYGYTFGSGTRLTVV.

This clonotype was detected only a few times. The rearrangement links TRBV5-1 to TRBJ2-3, with 12 bases fitting TRBD2. Unmatched junction bases numbered 21, after V lost 4 bases and J lost 3 bases. The V gene's germline CDR1 is SGHRS and CDR2 YFSETQ. CDR3 size: 21 residues. The CDR3 region is CASSRQFAPSGGAMGTDTQYF. CDR3 coding DNA: TGCGCCAGCAGCCGTCAATTCGCCCCTAGCGGGGGGGCCATGGGGACAGATACGCAGTATTTT.

This clonotype was seen a handful of times. This chain joins TRBV20-1 and TRBJ2-3, with D possibly TRBD1 on 6 matching bases. Looked up from germline, CDR1 is DFQATT and CDR2 is SNEGSKA (reference sequence). V was shortened by 3 bases and J by 2 bases, with 9 bases between the two germline ends. The CDR3 contains 13 residues. CDR3 loop: CSARGQLTDTQYF. The CDR3 DNA sequence: TGCAGTGCTAGGGGACAACTCACAGATACGCAGTATTTT.

This chain connects TRBV29-1 to TRBJ2-5; D is ambiguous. Germline lookup yields CDR1 SQVTM and CDR2 ANQGSEA. V was shortened by 5 bases and J by 4 bases, with 8 bases between the two germline ends. This CDR3 region has 11 residues. This CDR3 reads CSVPSPETQYF. For the CDR3, the DNA is TGCAGCGTTCCCTCCCCAGAGACCCAGTACTTC.